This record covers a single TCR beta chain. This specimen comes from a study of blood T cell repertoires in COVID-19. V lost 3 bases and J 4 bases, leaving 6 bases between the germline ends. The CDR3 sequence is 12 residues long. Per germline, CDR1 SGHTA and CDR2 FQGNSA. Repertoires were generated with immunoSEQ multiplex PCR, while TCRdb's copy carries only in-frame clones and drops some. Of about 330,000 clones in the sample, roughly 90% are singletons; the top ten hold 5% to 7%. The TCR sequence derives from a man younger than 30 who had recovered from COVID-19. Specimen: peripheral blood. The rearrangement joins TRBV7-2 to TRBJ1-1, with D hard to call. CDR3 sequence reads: CASSFGVTEAFF. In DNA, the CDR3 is TGTGCCAGCAGCTTCGGGGTCACTGAAGCTTTCTTT.